A single sample is the source of the 10 T cell receptor beta chains below, sequenced in a study of shared clonotypes between healthy human individuals. The method was immunoSEQ multiplex PCR; TCRdb's version includes in-frame clones alone and lacks a portion of them. Here the sample spans millions of clones, more than 80% being singletons. The sample consisted of naive CD4+ T cells sorted from blood. The subset here: CD45RA+ positively selected. These receptor sequences come from a man aged 18 to 29 in good health.

This clone was detected once. The V and J genes are TRBV11-2 and TRBJ1-1; the D is unclear. Trimming removed 4 bases at V and 1 base at J, with 7 bases between. The CDR3 consists of 13 residues. Germline CDR1 reads SGHAT; CDR2 reads FQNNGV. The CDR3 region has the DNA TGTGCCAGCAGCTGGGCCCCGAACACTGAAGCTTTCTTT. Its protein product is CASSWAPNTEAFF.

This chain links TRBV4-1 with TRBJ1-2; 10 nucleotides match TRBD1. After removal of 0 bases from V and 7 bases from J, the junction contained 5 bases not matched to a gene. Germline V gene sequence: CDR1 MGHRA, CDR2 YSYEKL. The length of the CDR3 is 15 residues. The CDR3 coding sequence is TGCGCCAGCAGCCAAGACCCAGGACAGGGGGGTGGCTACACCTTC. Translating gives CASSQDPGQGGGYTF.

The J gene is TRBJ2-3, the V gene TRBV10-1, with 15 bases aligning to TRBD2. From germline, CDR1 is WNHNN and CDR2 SYGVQD (reference sequence). The V and J ends lost 2 bases and 4 bases, in that order; junction bases with no gene match: 1. The CDR3 loop spans 16 amino acids. This CDR3 reads CASSERTSGGADTQYF. The CDR3 DNA is TGCGCCAGCAGTGAGAGGACTAGCGGGGGGGCAGATACGCAGTATTTT.

This clone was seen only once. This chain joins TRBV19 and TRBJ2-5; TRBD1 agrees at 9 bases. Germline V lookup: CDR1 LNHDA, CDR2 SQIVND (reference sequence). J was trimmed by 4 bases and V by 6 bases; bases with no gene match: 9. CDR3 size: 15 residues. The DNA for the CDR3 is TGTGCCAGTAGACGGGGACAGGGATTAGGAGAGACCCAGTACTTC. Translating it yields CASRRGQGLGETQYF.

V and J are TRBV5-1 and TRBJ1-1, with D possibly matching TRBD1 (5 bases). Germline values: CDR1 SGHRS, CDR2 YFSETQ. The CDR3 is 14 residues long. V lost 4 bases and J lost 2, with 12 bases in between. The CDR3 loop reads CASSDLDSNTEAFF. The CDR3 coding sequence is TGCGCCAGCAGCGATTTAGACAGTAACACTGAAGCTTTCTTT.

The gene calls are TRBV11-2 and TRBJ1-3; D may be TRBD1 (6 bases). The CDR3 has 17 amino acids. Germline lookup yields CDR1 SGHAT and CDR2 FQNNGV. The ends were cut back, 2 bases at V and 0 bases at J, with 14 bases in the middle. CDR3 nucleotides: TGTGCCAGCAGCTTATCTGCGACAGGCGTCTCTGGAAACACCATATATTTT. It specifies CASSLSATGVSGNTIYF.

The chain recombines TRBV27 with TRBJ1-6; D is unresolved. The germline gives CDR1 MNHEY, CDR2 SMNVEV (reference sequence). The V and J ends lost 2 bases and 0 bases respectively, with 17 bases between them. The CDR3 length is 19 residues. CDR3 amino acids: CASSLIGRSLSSYNSPLHF. In DNA, the CDR3 is TGTGCCAGCAGTTTAATCGGCCGTTCCCTGAGCTCCTATAATTCACCCCTCCACTTT.

This chain uses TRBV6-5 with TRBJ2-5; D not resolved. V was pared by 11 bases and J by 5 bases, with 18 bases between. The CDR3 runs 13 residues. CDR1 is MNHEY, CDR2 SVGAGI, per germline. Here the CDR3 DNA reads TGTGCCGTAGGCGGTCAGCGCAGCGAGACCCAGTACTTC. Translated: CAVGGQRSETQYF.

The J gene is TRBJ2-7, the V gene TRBV6-5; the match to TRBD1 covers 8 bases. V was clipped by 0 bases and J by 4 bases; unmatched bases: 8. CDR3 length: 16 residues. Germline assignment: CDR1 MNHEY and CDR2 SVGAGI. The CDR3 coding sequence is TGTGCCAGCAGTTACTCGGATGGACAGGGAGTATACGAGCAGTACTTC. This gives the protein CASSYSDGQGVYEQYF.

As regards this clone: This CDR3 is also generated by other DNA sequences in the sample. The chain carries TRBV9 and TRBJ2-2, with D possibly matching TRBD1 (5 bases). CDR3 length equals 15 residues. Germline CDR1 SGDLS, CDR2 YYNGEE. V was shortened by 3 bases and J by 0 bases, with 9 bases between the two germline ends. CDR3 sequence (DNA): TGTGCCAGCAGCGCCCAGGGATCGAACACCGGGGAGCTGTTTTTT. Its protein is CASSAQGSNTGELFF.